This T cell receptor (beta chain) was sequenced in a study of STAT3 mutations in large granular lymphocyte leukemia. The germline gives CDR1 LGHNA, CDR2 YNFKEQ. CDR3 length equals 15 residues. Deletions cut 1 base from V and 2 bases from J, with 12 bases between. Points on this clone: Its antigen is undetermined.

General study points: In T-cell large granular lymphocyte leukemia, about half of patients showed multiple immunodominant subclonotypes.

Measured with immunoSEQ multiplex PCR; TCRdb has only the in-frame clones, and not every one. The sample yields 10,000 or so clones, roughly nine tenths seen once. This receptor was taken from a man aged 55 to 70 with T-cell large granular lymphocyte leukemia. Some clones in this sample may be carry-over from other donors' samples. This chain connects TRBV4-2 to TRBJ2-7; possibly TRBD1 or TRBD2 for D (5 bases each). The sample was peripheral blood mononuclear cells. The CDR3 bases are TGTGCCAGCAGCCAAGCGTGGGACGGGGCCTACGAGCAGTACTTC. It encodes CASSQAWDGAYEQYF.